This passage covers 28 T cell receptor beta chains from one sample sequenced in a study of shared clonotypes between healthy human individuals (dated by TCRdb to 2018 to 2021). The protocol used for the library was the immunoSEQ multiplex PCR assay. TCRdb stores this immuneACCESS table with in-frame sequences only. Part of the clones is absent; in the studies checked, under half of the shortfall reflects unresolved V genes, and no reason is known for the rest. The sample data list roughly 2.2 million clones, and 90% to 95% of these were observed just once. The ten largest account for about 0.39% of the sample. The sequenced sample consisted of naive CD4+ T cells from PBMCs. The sample's cell subset or site label, decoded: CD45RA+ positively selected. Receptor source: a man aged 18 to 30 in good health. Some clones in this sample may be carry-over from other donors' samples.

The V gene is TRBV6-5, the J gene TRBJ2-2; possibly TRBD1 for D (5 bases). Trimming pared 0 bases from V and 6 bases from J, leaving 8 bases between. Germline loops: CDR1 MNHEY, CDR2 SVGAGI. The CDR3 runs 14 residues. The CDR3 sequence is CASSYSIGAGELFF. CDR3 nucleotide sequence: TGTGCCAGCAGTTACTCGATAGGGGCCGGGGAGCTGTTTTTT.

The chain carries TRBV4-3 and TRBJ1-4; no reliable D call. CDR3 length: 16 residues. In germline, CDR1 is LGHNA, CDR2 YSLEER. The germline V and J ends were trimmed by 0 bases and 3 bases, with 11 bases remaining between them. The CDR3 protein is CASSQDVGFSNEKLFF. For the CDR3, the DNA is TGCGCCAGCAGCCAAGATGTAGGTTTCTCTAATGAAAAACTGTTTTTT.

The sample holds one count of this clone. The chain joins TRBV11-2 to TRBJ2-1, with 10 bases aligning to TRBD2. The trim removed 4 bases at V and 7 bases at J, leaving 16 bases unmatched. Per germline, CDR1 SGHAT and CDR2 FQNNGV. CDR3 length: 18 amino acids. For the CDR3, the DNA is TGTGCCAGCAGCTCACCAGACGCGCTAGCGGGAGTACCGAATGAGCAGTTCTTC. Translated: CASSSPDALAGVPNEQFF.

V is TRBV15 and J is TRBJ1-2; D call uncertain. The V gene's germline CDR1 is LNHNV and CDR2 YYDKDF (reference sequence). This CDR3 is built from 15 residues. V lost 5 bases to trimming and J lost 7 bases, with 20 bases between them. The CDR3 region is CATSSPDSPSVGYTF. The CDR3 DNA reads TGTGCCACCAGCTCTCCGGACTCCCCCAGCGTTGGCTACACCTTC.

This chain links TRBV28 with TRBJ2-5, with a weak D call TRBD2 (7 bases). The germline V gene has CDR1 MDHEN and CDR2 SYDVKM. Deletions cut 6 bases from V and 6 bases from J, with 23 bases between. The CDR3 sequence is 16 residues long. CDR3 sequence: CASRSPGGRDIKTQYF. The DNA of the CDR3 is TGTGCCAGCAGATCTCCTGGGGGGAGGGACATAAAGACCCAGTACTTC.

The CDR3 nucleotides read TGCGCCAGCAGTCAGGAACAGGGGGCGTTTGAAGAGCAGTTCTTC. It yields the protein CASSQEQGAFEEQFF. The rearrangement links TRBV23-1 to TRBJ2-1; TRBD1 aligns across 9 bases. TRBV23-1 is assigned to the ORF class and has an uncertain function. Trimming took 3 bases from V and 10 from J; bases not matched to a gene: 10. The CDR3 spans 15 residues.

For this clone: The sample holds other DNA sequences that translate to the same CDR3. The chain combines TRBV18 with TRBJ2-7; a possible D gene is TRBD1 (6 bases). Trimming took 2 bases from V and 1 from J, leaving 6 bases between them. Per the germline V gene, CDR1 is KGHSH and CDR2 is LQKENI. The length of the CDR3 is 13 residues. In DNA form, the CDR3 reads TGTGCCAGCTCACCAGGGACATCCTACGAGCAGTACTTC. Translating it yields CASSPGTSYEQYF.

As concerns this clone: Other DNA sequences of this sample code for an identical CDR3. V and J are TRBV5-1 and TRBJ2-3; D is uncertain. Trimming removed 4 bases from V and 3 bases from J, with 12 bases in between. The CDR3 is 14 amino acids. Germline lookup yields CDR1 SGHRS and CDR2 YFSETQ. The CDR3 region is CASSPPGGTDTQYF. The CDR3 region has the DNA TGCGCCAGCAGCCCCCCCGGCGGAACAGATACGCAGTATTTT.

A remark on this clone: Distinct nucleotide sequences in the sample also encode this CDR3. The chain has TRBV4-1 and TRBJ1-3, with D unresolved. The V and J ends lost 4 bases and 0 bases respectively, with 13 bases between them. Germline V lookup: CDR1 MGHRA, CDR2 YSYEKL. The CDR3 loop spans 16 amino acids. The CDR3 loop is CASSPRGGGSGNTIYF. For the CDR3, the DNA is TGCGCCAGCAGCCCCAGAGGTGGAGGCTCTGGAAACACCATATATTTT.

The chain combines TRBV19 with TRBJ1-1; 7 bases line up with TRBD1. The CDR3 has 12 amino acids. V lost 8 bases, J lost 6 bases, and 6 bases stayed unmatched. Germline-derived CDR1 and CDR2 are LNHDA and SQIVND (reference sequence). This CDR3 is CASGDRVAEAFF. In DNA form, the CDR3 reads TGTGCCAGTGGTGACAGGGTCGCTGAAGCTTTCTTT.

The chain recombines TRBV9 with TRBJ1-2; 12 positions match TRBD1. The J segment lost 4 bases and the V segment lost 3 bases, leaving 4 bases of the junction unmatched. Germline V gene data show CDR1 as SGDLS and CDR2 as YYNGEE. The CDR3 is made up of 15 amino acids. The CDR3 DNA follows: TGTGCCAGCAGCGCCGGGACAGGGGGCTTCTATGGCTACACCTTC. Its protein is CASSAGTGGFYGYTF.

The V gene is TRBV28, the J gene TRBJ1-2; the D is unclear. V was pared by 9 bases and J by 2 bases, with 13 bases between. Germline V gives CDR1 MDHEN, CDR2 SYDVKM. The CDR3 runs to 13 residues. The CDR3 bases are TGTGCCAGTCTAGACATTGGGAACTATGGCTACACCTTC. Amino acid sequence: CASLDIGNYGYTF.

The chain carries TRBV5-1 and TRBJ1-3, with D hard to call. Trimming pared 4 bases from V and 0 bases from J, leaving 8 bases between. This CDR3 is 14 amino acids long. The germline V gene has CDR1 SGHRS and CDR2 YFSETQ. CDR3 amino acids: CASSGPGSGNTIYF. The CDR3 DNA reads as TGCGCCAGCAGCGGACCGGGCTCTGGAAACACCATATATTTT.

This chain joins TRBV7-3 and TRBJ2-3; maybe TRBD1 (6 bases). Between the trimmed V and J ends, which lost 3 bases and 6 bases, there was a span of 13 bases. Looked up from germline, CDR1 is SGHTA and CDR2 is FQGTGA. The CDR3 loop spans 14 amino acids. In DNA, the CDR3 is TGTGCCAGCAGCTTTTTACAGGGCGGGGATACGCAGTATTTT. This sequence encodes CASSFLQGGDTQYF.

This rearrangement joins TRBV7-9 to TRBJ2-1; TRBD2 aligns across 14 bases. Looked up from germline, CDR1 is SEHNR and CDR2 is FQNEAQ (reference sequence). The CDR3 is 18 residues long. V lost 5 bases to trimming and J lost 3 bases; unmatched junction nucleotides: 9. The CDR3 region has the DNA TGTGCCAGCAGCCTATCCAGACTAGCGGGAGGGGTCTACAATGAGCAGTTCTTC. This sequence encodes CASSLSRLAGGVYNEQFF.

Of note for this clone: At the DNA level, this CDR3 is encoded by other sequences in the same sample as well. V is TRBV19 and J is TRBJ1-1; possible D gene TRBD1, 5 bases. This CDR3 has 13 amino acids. V was pared by 3 bases and J by 4 bases, with 9 bases between. Germline V gene sequence: CDR1 LNHDA, CDR2 SQIVND (reference sequence). The CDR3, as DNA: TGTGCCAGTAGTATTGGGGGGATCACTGAAGCTTTCTTT. Protein: CASSIGGITEAFF.

The genes are TRBV19 and TRBJ1-3; D unresolved. The CDR3 has 15 residues. The ends were cut back, 5 bases at V and 0 bases at J, with 11 bases in the middle. Germline assignment: CDR1 LNHDA and CDR2 SQIVND (reference sequence). The CDR3 loop is CASSRSHSSGNTIYF. CDR3 coding DNA: TGTGCCAGTAGTCGGTCTCACTCCTCTGGAAACACCATATATTTT.

This chain connects TRBV28 to TRBJ1-5; 9 nucleotides match TRBD1. V shed 7 bases, J shed 6 bases, and the junction held 4 bases outside the gene matches. The CDR3 totals 13 residues. Per the germline V gene, CDR1 is MDHEN and CDR2 is SYDVKM. The CDR3 region is CASNRGQVQPQHF. CDR3 coding DNA: TGTGCCAGCAACAGGGGGCAGGTTCAGCCCCAGCATTTT.

V is TRBV6-1 and J is TRBJ2-3, with D maybe TRBD1 (5 bases). CDR1 MNHNS and CDR2 SASEGT come from the germline V gene. The CDR3 consists of 13 residues. Between the trimmed V and J ends, which lost 8 bases and 1 base, there was a span of 10 bases. For the CDR3, the DNA is TGTGCCAGCTATACAGGAGGCACAGATACGCAGTATTTT. This sequence encodes CASYTGGTDTQYF.

This chain uses TRBV6-5 with TRBJ2-7; D might be TRBD1 or TRBD2, each matching 6 bases. This CDR3 has 14 residues. Trimming removed 6 bases from V and 3 bases from J, with 15 bases in between. In germline, CDR1 is MNHEY, CDR2 SVGAGI. CDR3 residues: CASRKVGGGYEQYF. The CDR3 bases are TGTGCCAGCAGGAAGGTGGGGGGCGGCTACGAGCAGTACTTC.

The V gene is TRBV7-9, the J gene TRBJ2-1; D is uncertain. The CDR3 is made up of 12 amino acids. Germline CDR1 is SEHNR and CDR2 is FQNEAQ (reference sequence). The V end lost 4 bases, the J end lost 4 bases, and 5 bases lay between the germline ends. CDR3 sequence: CASSSVYNEQFF. CDR3 sequence (DNA): TGTGCCAGCAGCTCAGTATACAATGAGCAGTTCTTC.

The gene calls are TRBV10-1 and TRBJ2-7; 11 bases align to TRBD1. Losses at the gene ends were 6 bases for V and 3 bases for J; bases not matched to a gene: 10. The germline gives CDR1 WNHNN, CDR2 SYGVQD (reference sequence). The CDR3 loop spans 16 amino acids. The CDR3 coding sequence is TGCGCCAGCAGCGACCCCGGGACAGGGGGGCTCTACGAGCAGTACTTC. This codes for CASSDPGTGGLYEQYF.

This sequence joins TRBV5-6 and TRBJ2-7, with 7 positions matching TRBD2. Germline V CDR1 and CDR2: SGHDT, YYEEEE. V shed 3 bases, J shed 5 bases, and the junction held 5 bases outside the gene matches. The CDR3 loop spans 13 amino acids. CDR3 region: CASSSGGSNEQYF. The CDR3 DNA reads TGTGCCAGCAGCTCCGGCGGGAGCAACGAGCAGTACTTC.

This chain joins TRBV5-1 and TRBJ2-7; D may be TRBD2 (5 bases). This CDR3 has 12 amino acids. Trimming shortened V by 7 bases and J by 2 bases, and 10 bases separated the two germline ends. Germline CDR1 SGHRS, CDR2 YFSETQ. As DNA, the CDR3 is TGCGCCAGCCCCTGGGGAGCCTACGAGCAGTACTTC. Amino acids: CASPWGAYEQYF. The variable domain in full, with the rest retrieved from reference TRBV5-1 and TRBJ2-7, is KAGVTQTPRYLIKTRGQQVTLSCSPISGHRSVSWYQQTPGQGLQFLFEYFSETQRNKGNFPGRFSGRQFSNSRSEMNVSTLELGDSALYLCASPWGAYEQYFGPGTRLTVT.

This rearrangement joins TRBV7-9 to TRBJ2-7; no reliable D call. V lost 1 base and J lost 1, with 17 bases in between. The germline CDR1 and CDR2 sequences are SEHNR and FQNEAQ (reference sequence). The CDR3 is 17 residues long. In DNA, the CDR3 is TGTGCCAGCAGCTTAGATTCGGAAAACCCCGTTTCCTACGAGCAGTACTTC. Amino acid sequence: CASSLDSENPVSYEQYF. The full variable domain, completed using reference TRBV7-9 and TRBJ2-7, is DTGVSQNPRHKITKRGQNVTFRCDPISEHNRLYWYRQTLGQGPEFLTYFQNEAQLEKSRLLSDRFSAERPKGSFSTLEIQRTEQGDSAMYLCASSLDSENPVSYEQYFGPGTRLTVT.

V is TRBV18 and J is TRBJ1-1; possibly TRBD1 for D (6 bases). Trimming removed 4 bases from V and 7 bases from J, with 10 bases in between. This CDR3 contains 12 residues. Germline-derived CDR1 and CDR2 are KGHSH and LQKENI. CDR3 DNA: TGTGCCAGCTCACAGAACAGGGATGAAGCTTTCTTT. The encoded protein is CASSQNRDEAFF.

The V call is TRBV6-5, the J call TRBJ1-5; possibly TRBD1 for D (5 bases). The CDR3 length is 15 residues. The V gene's germline CDR1 is MNHEY and CDR2 SVGAGI. The V gene lost 5 bases and the J gene lost 2 bases, with 13 bases spanning the gap. The CDR3 sequence is CASSRGPGGNQPQHF. The CDR3 DNA follows: TGTGCCAGCAGTAGGGGACCGGGTGGCAATCAGCCCCAGCATTTT.

This rearrangement joins TRBV19 to TRBJ2-5, with D tentatively TRBD1 or TRBD2 (5 bases each). In germline, CDR1 is LNHDA, CDR2 SQIVND (reference sequence). The ends were cut back, 1 base at V and 3 bases at J, with 12 bases in the middle. This CDR3 has 15 amino acids. This CDR3 reads CASSIVGANEETQYF. In DNA, the CDR3 is TGTGCCAGTAGTATAGTCGGGGCCAACGAAGAGACCCAGTACTTC.